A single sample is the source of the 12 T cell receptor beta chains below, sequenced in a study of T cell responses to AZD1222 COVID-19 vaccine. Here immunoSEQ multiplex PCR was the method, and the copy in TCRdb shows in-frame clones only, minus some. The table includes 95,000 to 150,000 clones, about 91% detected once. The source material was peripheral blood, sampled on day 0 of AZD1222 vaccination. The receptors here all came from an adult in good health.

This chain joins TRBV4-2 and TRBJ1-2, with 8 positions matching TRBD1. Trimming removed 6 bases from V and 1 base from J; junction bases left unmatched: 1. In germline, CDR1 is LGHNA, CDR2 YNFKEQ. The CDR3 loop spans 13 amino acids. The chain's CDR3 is CASRDRGNYGYTF. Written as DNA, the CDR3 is TGTGCCAGCAGAGACAGGGGTAACTATGGCTACACCTTC.

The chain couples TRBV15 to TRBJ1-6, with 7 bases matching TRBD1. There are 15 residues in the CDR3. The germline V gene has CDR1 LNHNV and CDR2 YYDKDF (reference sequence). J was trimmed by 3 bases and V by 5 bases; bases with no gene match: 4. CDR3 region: CATSARDSYNSPLHF. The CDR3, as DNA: TGTGCCACCAGCGCCCGGGACAGCTATAATTCACCCCTCCACTTT.

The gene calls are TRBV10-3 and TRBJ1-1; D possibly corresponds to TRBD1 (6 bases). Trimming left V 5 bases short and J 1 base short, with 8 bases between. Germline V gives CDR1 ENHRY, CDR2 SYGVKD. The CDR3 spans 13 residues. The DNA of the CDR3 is TGTGCCATCAGTAACAGGGCGAACACTGAAGCTTTCTTT. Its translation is CAISNRANTEAFF.

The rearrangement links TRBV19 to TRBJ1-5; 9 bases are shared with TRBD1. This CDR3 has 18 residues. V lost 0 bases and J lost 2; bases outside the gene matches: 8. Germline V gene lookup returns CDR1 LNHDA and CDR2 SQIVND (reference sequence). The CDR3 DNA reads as TGTGCCAGTAGTATAGATCGACAGGGGGGATATGGCAATCAGCCCCAGCATTTT. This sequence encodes CASSIDRQGGYGNQPQHF.

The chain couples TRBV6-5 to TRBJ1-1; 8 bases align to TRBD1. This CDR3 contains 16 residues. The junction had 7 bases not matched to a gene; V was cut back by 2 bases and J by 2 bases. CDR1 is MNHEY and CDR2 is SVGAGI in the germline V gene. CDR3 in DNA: TGTGCCAGCAGTTACCCTCCAGCAGGGGGCAACACTGAAGCTTTCTTT. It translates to CASSYPPAGGNTEAFF.

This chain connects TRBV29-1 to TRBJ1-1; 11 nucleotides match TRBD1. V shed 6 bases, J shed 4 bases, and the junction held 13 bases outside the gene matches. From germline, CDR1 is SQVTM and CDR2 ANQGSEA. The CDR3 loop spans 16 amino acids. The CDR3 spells CSVGTGGTGGGTEAFF. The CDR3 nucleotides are TGCAGCGTCGGGACAGGGGGGACAGGGGGTGGCACTGAAGCTTTCTTT.

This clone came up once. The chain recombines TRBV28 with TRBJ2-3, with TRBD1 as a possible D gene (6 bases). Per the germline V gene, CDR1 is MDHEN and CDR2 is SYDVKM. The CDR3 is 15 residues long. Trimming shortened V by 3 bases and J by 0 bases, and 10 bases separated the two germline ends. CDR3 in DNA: TGTGCCAGCAGTTTCAGGACAGCTAGCACAGATACGCAGTATTTT. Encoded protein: CASSFRTASTDTQYF.

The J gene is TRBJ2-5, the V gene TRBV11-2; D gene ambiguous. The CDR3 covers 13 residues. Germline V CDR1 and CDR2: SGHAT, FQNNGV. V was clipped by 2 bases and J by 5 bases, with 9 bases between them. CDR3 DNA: TGTGCCAGCAGCTTAATGGGCAGGGAGACCCAGTACTTC. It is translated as CASSLMGRETQYF.

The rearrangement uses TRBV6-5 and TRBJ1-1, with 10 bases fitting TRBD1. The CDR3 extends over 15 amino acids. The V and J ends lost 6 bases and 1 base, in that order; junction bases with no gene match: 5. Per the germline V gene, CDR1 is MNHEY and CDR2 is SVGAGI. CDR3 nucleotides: TGTGCCAGCAGCGGACGGGACAGGGGGAACACTGAAGCTTTCTTT. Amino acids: CASSGRDRGNTEAFF.

The CDR3 region has the DNA TGTGCCAGCAGTTACTCGTTCTCTTACTCTGGAAACACCATATATTTT. Its translation: CASSYSFSYSGNTIYF. The V call is TRBV6-6, the J call TRBJ1-3; no definite D call. Germline loops: CDR1 MNHNY, CDR2 SVGAGI (reference sequence). The V end was cut by 0 bases, the J end by 0 bases, with 9 bases between. CDR3 size: 16 residues.

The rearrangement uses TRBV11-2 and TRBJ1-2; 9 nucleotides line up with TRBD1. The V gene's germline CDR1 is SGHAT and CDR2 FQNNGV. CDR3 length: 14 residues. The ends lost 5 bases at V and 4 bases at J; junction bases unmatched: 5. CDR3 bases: TGTGCCAGCAGCCTTGGACAGGGGAGCTATGGCTACACCTTC. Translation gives CASSLGQGSYGYTF. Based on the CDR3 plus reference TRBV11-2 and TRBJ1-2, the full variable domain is EAGVAQSPRYKIIEKRQSVAFWCNPISGHATLYWYQQILGQGPKLLIQFQNNGVVDDSQLPKDRFSAERLKGVDSTLKIQPAKLEDSAVYLCASSLGQGSYGYTFGSGTRLTVV.

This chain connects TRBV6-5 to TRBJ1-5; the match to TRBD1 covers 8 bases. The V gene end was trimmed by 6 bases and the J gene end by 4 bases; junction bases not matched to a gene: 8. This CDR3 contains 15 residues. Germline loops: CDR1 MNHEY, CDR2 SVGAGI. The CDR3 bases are TGTGCCAGCAGGCGGACAGGGCCAACTAATCAGCCCCAGCATTTT. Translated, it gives CASRRTGPTNQPQHF.